This TCR beta chain derives from a study of T cells in Graves' hyperthyroidism and ophthalmopathy (dated by TCRdb to about 2019). Looking at the study overall: Peripheral blood samples were taken at initial diagnosis, before any treatment was given. Following sampling, methimazole starting at 30 mg daily was given to hyperthyroidism patients, and high-dose intravenous methylprednisolone was given to ophthalmopathy patients. According to the paper, TCR Vbeta CDR3 sequencing was carried out on about 140 peripheral blood samples, which came from over 40 ophthalmopathy, 75 to 80 hyperthyroidism and approximately 17 progressor patients. Thyroid tissue and blood T-cell repertoires from six Graves' hyperthyroidism patients were also compared in the study. The 95 to 100 discovery patients were randomly split 7:3 into training and test sets. Whether ophthalmopathy could be predicted prospectively was tested in an independent validation cohort made up of about 20 hyperthyroidism patients plus 17 patients who later progressed to ophthalmopathy. To identify distinguishing TCR V-J signatures, a discovery cohort of around 100 patients was used, comprising 40 to 45 with Graves' ophthalmopathy and 57 with stable Graves' hyperthyroidism.

TCR beta CDR3 regions were amplified from RNA transcripts. The TCR CDR3 was subjected to a first round of RT-PCR using the HTBI primer set and the Qiagen OneStep RT-PCR kit. A second multiplex PCR round built the libraries, followed by size selection and purification. Paired-end sequencing of the libraries was performed with 100 bp reads on an Illumina HiSeq2000. From the authors' description of their analysis: SOAPnuke was used to process the raw data, throwing out any read that contained adapters or uncalled bases, had a mean Phred below 15, or lacked an exact constant-primer or identifier match. COPE v1.2.5 was used to merge the high-quality paired reads, and each unique nucleotide sequence was defined as a clonotype. MiTCR v1.1 was used to align the clonotypes against IMGT TRBV, TRBD and TRBJ reference segments. Analysis was restricted to V-J combinations with a frequency above 0.0001, which covered 99% to 99.2% of repertoires. A TCS score was defined as the ratio between F50 (clonal expansion) and ExV (chaos), using BLOSUM62-based TCRdist between CDR3 peptides within each V-J. Welch's t-statistics and random forest reduced fewer than 550 V-J features to under 15, which were used in a naive Bayes classifier (R e1071). TCRdb reworked the public reads: Q25 trimming with fastp, MiXCR clone assembly, productive beta chains retained. One record per CDR3 amino acid sequence lists the most common genes and DNA. The V and J calls and clone size come from TCRdb's table, not from the authors' own analysis. The sample yields more than 350,000 distinct CDR3 sequences; approximately 18% were counted once. The ten most abundant clones make up roughly a third of the sample.

Study-level results and caveats: No statistical method was used to fix the sample size in advance, and group allocation was not hidden from the investigators. In validation, the model predicted progression to ophthalmopathy a median of 6.5 months before onset, with 65% to 71% sensitivity and 72.22% specificity. A 13 V-J signature model separated ophthalmopathy from stable hyperthyroidism, with 87.88% sensitivity and just under 84% specificity in cross-validation and 80%/75% in testing. Most expanded thyroid clonotypes (frequency above 0.001) were also detected in blood, suggesting blood repertoires may reflect thyroid immune responses.

The hyperthyroidism patients were between 18 and 65 years old and newly diagnosed, with a disease duration of less than 2 months. The study excluded patients with uncontrolled infections, other autoimmune diseases, pregnancy or lactation. Diagnoses were based on clinical symptoms, serum thyroxine and TRAb, thyroid ultrasound and orbital computed tomography. For progressor patients, blood was drawn at the first diagnosis of hyperthyroidism, before any ophthalmopathy symptoms had appeared. PBMCs were separated from roughly 9.3 ml of fresh peripheral blood using Ficoll-Paque density gradient centrifugation. Progressor patients were defined as those initially diagnosed with Graves' hyperthyroidism in whom ophthalmopathy developed during follow-up. Total RNA was extracted with Trizol reagent, and quality was checked on an Agilent 2100 Bioanalyzer. This clonotype showed up many times. It has no known antigen specificity. Per-base qualities were not stored, and no clone one base away is much larger.

Inclusive of the bounding cysteine and phenylalanine, the CDR3 is 13 residues long. Only CDR3 DNA remains: 39 bases, in frame from the first base. Deletion took 2 bases off V and 6 bases off J, with a span of 11 bases between the germline ends. CDR1 and CDR2 are drawn from the germline V gene: MDHEN, SYDVKM. Specimen: blood. In this chain, TRBV28 is recombined with TRBJ2-7; the best D guess is TRBD2, with 7 bases matching. The sequence was collected from a woman aged 25 to 39 with Graves' hyperthyroidism that later progressed to Graves' ophthalmopathy. The CDR3 region: CASSLAGAGEQYF. The sequenced DNA: TGTGCCAGCAGTTTAGCGGGGGCTGGCGAGCAGTACTTC.